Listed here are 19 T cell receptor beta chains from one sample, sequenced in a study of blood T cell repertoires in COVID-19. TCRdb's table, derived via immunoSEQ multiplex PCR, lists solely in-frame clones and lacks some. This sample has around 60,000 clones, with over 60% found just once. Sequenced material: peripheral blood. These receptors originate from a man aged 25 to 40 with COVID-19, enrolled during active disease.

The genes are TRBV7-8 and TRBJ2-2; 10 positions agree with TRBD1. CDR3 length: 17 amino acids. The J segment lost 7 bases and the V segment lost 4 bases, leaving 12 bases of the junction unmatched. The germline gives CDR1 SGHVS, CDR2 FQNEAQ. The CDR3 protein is CASSSIPGTGVGGELFF. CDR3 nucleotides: TGTGCCAGCAGCTCCATTCCCGGGACAGGGGTCGGCGGGGAGCTGTTTTTT.

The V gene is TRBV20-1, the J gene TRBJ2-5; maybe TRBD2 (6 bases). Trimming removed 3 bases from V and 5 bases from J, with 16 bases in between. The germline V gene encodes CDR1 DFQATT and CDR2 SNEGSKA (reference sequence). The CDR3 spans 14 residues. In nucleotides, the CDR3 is TGCAGTGCTAGTTTGGGCGGCGCGGGGGAGACCCAGTACTTC. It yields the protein CSASLGGAGETQYF.

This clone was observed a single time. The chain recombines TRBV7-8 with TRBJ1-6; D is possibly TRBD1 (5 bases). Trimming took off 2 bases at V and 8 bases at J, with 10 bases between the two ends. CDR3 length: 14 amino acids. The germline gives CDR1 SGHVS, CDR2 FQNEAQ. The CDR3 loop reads CASSLSGAYSPLHF. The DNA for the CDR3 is TGTGCCAGCAGCTTAAGTGGGGCGTATTCACCCCTCCACTTT.

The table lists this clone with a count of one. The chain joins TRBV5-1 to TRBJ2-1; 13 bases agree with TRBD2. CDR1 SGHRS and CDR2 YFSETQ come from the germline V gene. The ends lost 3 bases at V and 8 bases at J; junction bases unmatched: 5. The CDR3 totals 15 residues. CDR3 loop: CASSSGLAGFDEQFF. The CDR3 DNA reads TGCGCCAGCAGCTCGGGACTAGCGGGGTTCGATGAGCAGTTCTTC.

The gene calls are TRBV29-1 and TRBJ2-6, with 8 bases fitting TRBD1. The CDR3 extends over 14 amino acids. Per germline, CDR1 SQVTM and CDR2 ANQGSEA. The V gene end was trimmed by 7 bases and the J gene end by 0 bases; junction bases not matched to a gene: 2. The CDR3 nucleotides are TGCAGCGCCACAGGGGGCTCTGGGGCCAACGTCCTGACTTTC. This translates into CSATGGSGANVLTF.

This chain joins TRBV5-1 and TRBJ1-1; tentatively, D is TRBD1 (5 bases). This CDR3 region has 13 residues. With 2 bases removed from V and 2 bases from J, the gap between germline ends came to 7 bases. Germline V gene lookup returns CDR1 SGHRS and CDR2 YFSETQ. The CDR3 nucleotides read TGCGCCAGCAGCTTCGACAGTAACACTGAAGCTTTCTTT. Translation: CASSFDSNTEAFF.

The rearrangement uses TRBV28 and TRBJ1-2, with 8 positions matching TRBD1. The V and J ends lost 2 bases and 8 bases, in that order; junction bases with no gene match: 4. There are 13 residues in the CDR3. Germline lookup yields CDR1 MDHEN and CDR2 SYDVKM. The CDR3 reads CASSLKQGGGYTF. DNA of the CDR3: TGTGCCAGCAGTTTAAAACAGGGGGGAGGCTACACCTTC.

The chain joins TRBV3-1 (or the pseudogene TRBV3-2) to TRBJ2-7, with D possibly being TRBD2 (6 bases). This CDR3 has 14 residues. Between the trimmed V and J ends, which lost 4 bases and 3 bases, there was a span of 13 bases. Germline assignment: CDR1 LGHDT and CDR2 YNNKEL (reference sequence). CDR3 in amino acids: CASSRGGTIYEQYF. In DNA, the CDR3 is TGTGCCAGCAGCCGGGGAGGAACGATCTACGAGCAGTACTTC.

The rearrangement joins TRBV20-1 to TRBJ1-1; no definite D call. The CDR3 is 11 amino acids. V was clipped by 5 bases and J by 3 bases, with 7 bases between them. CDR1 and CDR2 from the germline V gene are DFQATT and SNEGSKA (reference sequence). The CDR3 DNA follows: TGCAGTGCTGAACACGACACTGAAGCTTTCTTT. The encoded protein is CSAEHDTEAFF.

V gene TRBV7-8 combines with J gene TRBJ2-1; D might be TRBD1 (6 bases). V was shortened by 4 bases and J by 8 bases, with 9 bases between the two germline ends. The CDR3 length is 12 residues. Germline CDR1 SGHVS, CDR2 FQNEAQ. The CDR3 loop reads CASSSPGDEQFF. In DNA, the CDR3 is TGTGCCAGCAGCTCCCCAGGGGATGAGCAGTTCTTC. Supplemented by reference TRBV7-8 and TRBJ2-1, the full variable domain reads GAGVSQSPRYKVAKRGQDVALRCDPISGHVSLFWYQQALGQGPEFLTYFQNEAQLDKSGLPSDRFFAERPEGSVSTLKIQRTQQEDSAVYLCASSSPGDEQFFGPGTRLTVL.

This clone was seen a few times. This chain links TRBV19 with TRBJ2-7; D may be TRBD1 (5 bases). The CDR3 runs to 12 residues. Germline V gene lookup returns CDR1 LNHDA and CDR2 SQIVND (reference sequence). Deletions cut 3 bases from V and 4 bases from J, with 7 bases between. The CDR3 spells CASSIPGYEQYF. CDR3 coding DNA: TGTGCCAGTAGTATCCCAGGGTACGAGCAGTACTTC.

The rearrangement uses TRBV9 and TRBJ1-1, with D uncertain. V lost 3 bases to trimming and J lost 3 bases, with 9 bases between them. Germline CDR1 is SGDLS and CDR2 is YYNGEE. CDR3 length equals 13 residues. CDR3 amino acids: CASSDNRDTEAFF. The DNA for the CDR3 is TGTGCCAGCAGCGATAACCGGGACACTGAAGCTTTCTTT.

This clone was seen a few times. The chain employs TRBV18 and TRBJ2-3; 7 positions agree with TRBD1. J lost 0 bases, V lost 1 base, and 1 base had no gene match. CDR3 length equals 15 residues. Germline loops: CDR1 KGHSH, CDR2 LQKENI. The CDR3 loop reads CASSPRDSSTDTQYF. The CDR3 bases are TGTGCCAGCTCACCACGGGACAGCAGCACAGATACGCAGTATTTT. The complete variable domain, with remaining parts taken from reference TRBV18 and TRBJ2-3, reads NAGVMQNPRHLVRRRGQEARLRCSPMKGHSHVYWYRQLPEEGLKFMVYLQKENIIDESGMPKERFSAEFPKEGPSILRIQQVVRGDSAAYFCASSPRDSSTDTQYFGPGTRLTVL.

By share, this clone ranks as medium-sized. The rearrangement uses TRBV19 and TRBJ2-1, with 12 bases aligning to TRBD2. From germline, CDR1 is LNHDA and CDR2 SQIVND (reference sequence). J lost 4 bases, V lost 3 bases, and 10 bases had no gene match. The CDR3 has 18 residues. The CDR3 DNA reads TGTGCCAGTAGTATTTCTAGCGGGAGGGCCGTATTTTACAATGAGCAGTTCTTC. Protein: CASSISSGRAVFYNEQFF.

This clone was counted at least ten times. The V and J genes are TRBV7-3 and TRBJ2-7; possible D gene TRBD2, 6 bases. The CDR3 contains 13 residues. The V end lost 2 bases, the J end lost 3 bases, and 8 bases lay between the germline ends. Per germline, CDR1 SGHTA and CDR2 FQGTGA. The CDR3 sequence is CASSLGRGYEQYF. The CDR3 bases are TGTGCCAGCAGCTTAGGGCGGGGCTACGAGCAGTACTTC.

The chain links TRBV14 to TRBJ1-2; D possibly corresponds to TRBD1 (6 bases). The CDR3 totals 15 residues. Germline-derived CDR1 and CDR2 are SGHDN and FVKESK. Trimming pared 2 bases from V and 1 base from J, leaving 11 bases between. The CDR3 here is CASSQLTGFNYGYTF. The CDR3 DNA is TGTGCCAGCAGCCAACTCACAGGGTTTAACTATGGCTACACCTTC.

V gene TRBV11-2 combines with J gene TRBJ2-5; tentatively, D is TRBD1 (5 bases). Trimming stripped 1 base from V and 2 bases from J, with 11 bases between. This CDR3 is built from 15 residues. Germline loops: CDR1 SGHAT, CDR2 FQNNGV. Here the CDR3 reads CASSLGLGQQETQYF. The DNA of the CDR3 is TGTGCCAGCAGCTTAGGGCTGGGGCAACAAGAGACCCAGTACTTC.

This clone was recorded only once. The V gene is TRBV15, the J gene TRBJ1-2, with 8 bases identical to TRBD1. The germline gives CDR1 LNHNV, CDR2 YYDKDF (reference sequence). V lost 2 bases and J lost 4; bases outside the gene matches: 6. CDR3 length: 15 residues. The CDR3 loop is CATSRSPQGAYGYTF. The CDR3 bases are TGTGCCACCAGCAGATCTCCTCAGGGGGCCTATGGCTACACCTTC. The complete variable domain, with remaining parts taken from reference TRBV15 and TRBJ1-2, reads DAMVIQNPRYQVTQFGKPVTLSCSQTLNHNVMYWYQQKSSQAPKLLFHYYDKDFNNEADTPDNFQSRRPNTSFCFLDIRSPGLGDTAMYLCATSRSPQGAYGYTFGSGTRLTVV.

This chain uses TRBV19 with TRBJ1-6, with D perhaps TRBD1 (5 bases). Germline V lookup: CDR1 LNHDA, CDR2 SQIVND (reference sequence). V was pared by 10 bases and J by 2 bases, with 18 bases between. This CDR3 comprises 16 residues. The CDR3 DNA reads TGTGCCACGGCCCCAAGGGCACAGGCCTATAATTCACCCCTCCACTTT. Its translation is CATAPRAQAYNSPLHF. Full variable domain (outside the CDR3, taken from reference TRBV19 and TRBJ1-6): DGGITQSPKYLFRKEGQNVTLSCEQNLNHDAMYWYRQDPGQGLRLIYYSQIVNDFQKGDIAEGYSVSREKKESFPLTVTSAQKNPTAFYLCATAPRAQAYNSPLHFGNGTRLTVT.